This TCR beta chain comes out of a study of CD8+ T cells in alopecia areata. Study-level findings and limits: Greater clonality was observed in lesional scalp samples, especially alopecia totalis/universalis, versus normal scalp.

Germline values: CDR1 LGHNT, CDR2 FRNRAP. V was clipped by 0 bases and J by 4 bases, with 6 bases between them. This CDR3 has 13 residues. RNA extraction was followed by reverse transcription into cDNA, which acted as the sequencing template. The protocol was immunoSEQ multiplex PCR, while the TCRdb copy is restricted to in-frame clones and leaves out a portion. Altogether 100,000 to 150,000 clones are present, approximately 38% being singletons, with the ten largest covering 3% to 3.5%. Remarks on this clone: As yet, its antigen is unknown.

Sequencing was done on a sample of CD4+ T cells sorted from blood. This TCR was sampled from a human donor with alopecia areata. The chain employs TRBV12-5 and TRBJ2-5, with D perhaps TRBD1 or TRBD2 (5 bases each). In DNA form, the CDR3 reads TGTGCTAGTGGTTTGGTTGGGGGAGAGACCCAGTACTTC. This encodes CASGLVGGETQYF.